The 23 T cell receptor beta chains below come from one sample, sequenced in a study of chemoradiotherapy in HPV16-positive cancers (dated by TCRdb to between 2021 and 2023). Receptors were amplified or captured by the immunoSEQ multiplex PCR assay. Not all clones reach the TCRdb copy of this immuneACCESS table, which keeps in-frame sequences only. Checked studies attribute under half of the gap to unresolved V genes and leave the rest unexplained. Across this sample there are 9,500 to 13,000 clones, with over 60% seen only once. The top ten clonotypes cover about 14% of the sample. Sequenced material: tumor tissue, taken from a patient who underwent chemoradiotherapy. These receptors were collected from a human donor with HPV-associated anogenital cancer.

This sequence joins TRBV5-4 and TRBJ2-3; 9 nucleotides line up with TRBD1. Germline CDR1 SGHNT, CDR2 YYREEE (reference sequence). V gave up 5 bases and J gave up 3 bases; unmatched junction bases: 4. The CDR3 runs to 14 residues. This CDR3 is CASRGTGWTDTQYF. DNA for the CDR3: TGTGCCAGCAGGGGGACAGGGTGGACAGATACGCAGTATTTT.

This clone came up a few times. The chain combines TRBV29-1 with TRBJ2-1; D perhaps matches TRBD2 (6 bases). The V and J ends lost 6 bases and 0 bases respectively, with 15 bases between them. The CDR3 contains 15 residues. Germline loops: CDR1 SQVTM, CDR2 ANQGSEA. In DNA, the CDR3 is TGCAGCGTGGAGGGTAAGGGGATCTCCTACAATGAGCAGTTCTTC. Its translation is CSVEGKGISYNEQFF.

This rearrangement joins TRBV19 to TRBJ2-4, with D perhaps matching TRBD2 (6 bases). The germline CDR1 and CDR2 sequences are LNHDA and SQIVND (reference sequence). Between the trimmed V and J ends, which lost 1 base and 0 bases, there was a span of 19 bases. This CDR3 is built from 19 residues. CDR3 nucleotides: TGTGCCAGTAGTATAGGGGGTAGCTGGAGGGCCGGAGCCAAAAACATTCAGTACTTC. Encoded protein: CASSIGGSWRAGAKNIQYF.

V and J are TRBV21-1 and TRBJ2-7; the table's TRBD1 call for D was not verified on the DNA. TRBV21-1 is flagged as a pseudogene. CDR3 length: 14 residues. The CDR3 region has the DNA TGTGCCAGCAGTTTCGGGACAGGGGAATACGAGCAGTACTTC. Protein product: CASSFGTGEYEQYF.

The gene calls are TRBV10-1 and TRBJ1-2; no reliable D call. Trimming removed 0 bases from V and 5 bases from J, with 7 bases in between. The CDR3 consists of 13 residues. Germline assignment: CDR1 WNHNN and CDR2 SYGVQD (reference sequence). The CDR3 region has the DNA TGCGCCAGCAGTGAGTCGTTAGGGTATGGCTACACCTTC. Translating it yields CASSESLGYGYTF.

The rearrangement links TRBV7-9 to TRBJ2-7; the match to TRBD2 covers 9 bases. The V gene's germline CDR1 is SEHNR and CDR2 FQNEAQ (reference sequence). The CDR3 covers 14 residues. The V and J ends lost 5 bases and 5 bases, in that order; junction bases with no gene match: 7. This CDR3 is CASSLAGGLDEQYF. DNA of the CDR3: TGTGCCAGCAGCCTCGCGGGGGGGCTGGACGAGCAGTACTTC.

The gene calls are TRBV5-1 and TRBJ1-1; D might be TRBD1 (5 bases). V shed 0 bases and J shed 5 bases, with 8 bases lying between them. CDR3 length equals 13 residues. From germline, CDR1 is SGHRS and CDR2 YFSETQ. CDR3 bases: TGCGCCAGCAGCTTGGCCTGGGGGACTGAAGCTTTCTTT. It translates to CASSLAWGTEAFF.

V usage is TRBV13 and J usage is TRBJ1-4; D may be TRBD1 (6 bases). The CDR3 covers 13 residues. CDR1 is PRHDT and CDR2 is FYEKMQ in the germline V gene (reference sequence). V lost 0 bases and J lost 12, with 11 bases in between. The CDR3 reads CASSLGLRGELFF. The CDR3 DNA follows: TGTGCCAGCAGCTTAGGCCTCAGGGGTGAACTGTTTTTT.

The V and J genes are TRBV28 and TRBJ2-1, with D possibly being TRBD2 (5 bases). The CDR3 totals 13 residues. Germline V gene data show CDR1 as MDHEN and CDR2 as SYDVKM. V was cut by 5 bases and J by 9 bases, with 14 bases left in between. CDR3 protein: CASSPSSAGEQFF. CDR3 nucleotide sequence: TGTGCCAGCAGTCCATCCTCGGCGGGTGAGCAGTTCTTC.

The J gene is TRBJ2-2, the V gene TRBV5-6; D unclear. V dropped 1 base and J dropped 2 bases, with 3 bases sitting between them. Germline V lookup: CDR1 SGHDT, CDR2 YYEEEE. The CDR3 covers 13 residues. This CDR3 reads CASSLTNTGELFF. CDR3 sequence (DNA): TGTGCCAGCAGCTTGACCAACACCGGGGAGCTGTTTTTT.

Remarks on this clone: Other nucleotide sequences from this sample produce the same CDR3. The V gene is TRBV19, the J gene TRBJ2-3; no definite D call. Trimming stripped 1 base from V and 4 bases from J, with 6 bases between. Germline V lookup: CDR1 LNHDA, CDR2 SQIVND (reference sequence). The CDR3 contains 13 residues. The CDR3 is CASSIVPADTQYF. CDR3 DNA sequence: TGTGCCAGTAGTATAGTGCCGGCAGATACGCAGTATTTT.

The gene calls are TRBV5-1 and TRBJ1-2; 7 nucleotides align to TRBD1. The CDR3 is 17 residues long. With V trimmed by 2 bases and J by 2 bases, 12 bases remained unmatched. Germline V gene lookup returns CDR1 SGHRS and CDR2 YFSETQ. Here the CDR3 reads CASSLDRDDSRNYGYTF. In nucleotides, the CDR3 is TGCGCCAGCAGCTTAGACAGGGATGATAGTCGGAACTATGGCTACACCTTC.

The chain carries TRBV12-5 and TRBJ1-2, with 7 bases fitting TRBD1. This CDR3 is 19 amino acids long. Germline CDR1 LGHNT, CDR2 FRNRAP. Trimming cost V 5 bases and J 6 bases; bases outside gene matches: 24. The CDR3 loop is CASGPSWNRDRLLRDGYTF. The CDR3 nucleotides are TGTGCTAGTGGTCCCTCCTGGAACCGGGACAGACTCCTGAGGGATGGCTACACCTTC.

CDR3 nucleotide sequence: TGTGCCAGCAGCCTAGGTTATGGTGAAGCTTTCTTT. Translated, it gives CASSLGYGEAFF. This chain connects TRBV7-9 to TRBJ1-1, with D uncertain. V lost 5 bases to trimming and J lost 7 bases, with 11 bases between them. From germline, CDR1 is SEHNR and CDR2 FQNEAQ (reference sequence). This CDR3 has 12 residues.

The chain joins TRBV7-3 to TRBJ2-2; maybe TRBD1 (6 bases). Germline CDR1 SGHTA, CDR2 FQGTGA. Between the trimmed V and J ends, which lost 4 bases and 5 bases, there was a span of 8 bases. The CDR3 is 13 amino acids. DNA for the CDR3: TGTGCCAGCAGCTCACAGGGTACCGGGGAGCTGTTTTTT. This sequence encodes CASSSQGTGELFF.

In its sample, this clone was seen a few times. The chain is built from TRBV4-1 and TRBJ1-1; D remains ambiguous. V was pared by 3 bases and J by 1 base, with 6 bases between. CDR1 and CDR2 (germline): MGHRA, YSYEKL. This CDR3 contains 13 residues. In DNA form, the CDR3 reads TGCGCCAGCAGCCAGACACCGAACACTGAAGCTTTCTTT. It codes for CASSQTPNTEAFF.

This chain connects TRBV5-4 to TRBJ1-2, with D perhaps TRBD1 (5 bases). V was clipped by 4 bases and J by 6 bases, with 19 bases between them. This CDR3 contains 15 residues. The germline CDR1 and CDR2 sequences are SGHNT and YYREEE (reference sequence). The CDR3: CASSPGAAQGDGYTF. CDR3 in DNA: TGTGCCAGCAGCCCCGGCGCCGCGCAGGGCGATGGCTACACCTTC. Together with reference TRBV5-4 and TRBJ1-2, the CDR3 gives the full variable domain: ETGVTQSPTHLIKTRGQQVTLRCSSQSGHNTVSWYQQALGQGPQFIFQYYREEENGRGNFPPRFSGLQFPNYSSELNVNALELDDSALYLCASSPGAAQGDGYTFGSGTRLTVV.

This chain connects TRBV10-3 to TRBJ2-7; D remains unclear. The CDR3 contains 15 residues. From germline, CDR1 is ENHRY and CDR2 SYGVKD. The ends were cut back, 5 bases at V and 0 bases at J, with 14 bases in the middle. CDR3 nucleotides: TGTGCCATCAGTATCCACGATATGAGCTCCTACGAGCAGTACTTC. Its translation: CAISIHDMSSYEQYF.

The chain is built from TRBV5-1 and TRBJ2-3; tentatively, D is TRBD1 (5 bases). The germline V and J ends were trimmed by 4 bases and 0 bases, with 9 bases remaining between them. The germline CDR1 and CDR2 sequences are SGHRS and YFSETQ. This CDR3 contains 14 residues. The CDR3 loop is CASSRGGSTDTQYF. The CDR3 DNA sequence: TGCGCCAGCAGCAGGGGCGGTAGCACAGATACGCAGTATTTT.

The chain employs TRBV7-2 and TRBJ2-2, with D possibly matching TRBD1 (5 bases). V shed 6 bases and J shed 0 bases, with 8 bases lying between them. Germline V gene data show CDR1 as SGHTA and CDR2 as FQGNSA. The CDR3 contains 14 residues. The CDR3 DNA reads TGTGCCAGCAGGTGGACATCGAACACCGGGGAGCTGTTTTTT. As protein: CASRWTSNTGELFF.

V gene TRBV9 combines with J gene TRBJ2-3, with 8 bases lining up with TRBD2. V lost 10 bases to trimming and J lost 3 bases; unmatched junction nucleotides: 10. The germline gives CDR1 SGDLS, CDR2 YYNGEE. The CDR3 runs 14 residues. CDR3 sequence (DNA): TGTGCCTCGGCATCGGGGGGGCCAACAGATACGCAGTATTTT. Translation: CASASGGPTDTQYF.

This clone was picked up a small number of times. The chain couples TRBV21-1 to TRBJ2-7; the D call in the table, TRBD2, was not verified against the DNA. TRBV21-1 counts as a pseudogene. The CDR3 consists of 18 residues. Here the CDR3 DNA reads TGCGCCAGCAGCCTGACCGGGACTAGCGGGGGGTCCTGGGACGAGCAGTACTTC. This gives the protein CASSLTGTSGGSWDEQYF.

CDR3 coding DNA: TGTGCCTGGAATAGATTAGGGCAGCCCCAGCATTTT. Translation: CAWNRLGQPQHF. This chain connects TRBV30 to TRBJ1-5, with no clear D. The CDR3 has 12 amino acids. Germline CDR1 reads GTSNPN; CDR2 reads SVGIG (reference sequence). The V end was cut by 4 bases, the J end by 7 bases, with 11 bases between.